What follows describes a single T cell receptor beta chain. These data originate in a study of T cell changes during pregnancy in multiple sclerosis. Profiling relied on immunoSEQ multiplex PCR, and the TCRdb table lists in-frame clones only, not all of them. The sample lists about 42,000 clones; around 90% were seen once. Germline V gene data show CDR1 as SGHDN and CDR2 as FVKESK. Unmatched junction bases numbered 7, after V lost 5 bases and J lost 8 bases. The CDR3 is made up of 14 amino acids. Material: CD4+ T cells from peripheral blood mononuclear cells, obtained in the second trimester of pregnancy. The TCR sequence derives from a female donor in good health, enrolled as a control in a pregnancy study. The genes are TRBV14 and TRBJ1-2, with TRBD1 matching over 11 bases. The CDR3 sequence: CASSLRTGGWGYTF. The DNA for the CDR3 is TGTGCCAGCAGCTTACGGACAGGGGGCTGGGGCTACACCTTC.